Sequencing of this T cell receptor beta chain was carried out in a study of T cells after posttransplantation cyclophosphamide. Peripheral blood was collected from the related graft donor on the marrow donation day. The method was immunoSEQ multiplex PCR; TCRdb's version includes in-frame clones alone and lacks a portion of them. The sample shows about 30,000 clones, none of them appearing just once. There are 13 residues in the CDR3. Germline V CDR1 and CDR2: MDHEN, SYDVKM. V was pared by 5 bases and J by 0 bases, with 7 bases between. This TCR was recovered from a woman aged 60 to 75 in good health, CMV-negative, and a related stem cell transplant donor. Specimen: PBMCs. The V call is TRBV28, the J call TRBJ1-2, with D uncertain. Here the CDR3 reads CASSVISNYGYTF. CDR3 nucleotide sequence: TGTGCCAGCAGTGTTATCTCTAACTATGGCTACACCTTC.